Below are 28 T cell receptor beta chains sequenced from a single sample in a study of blood T cell repertoires in COVID-19. Assay used: immunoSEQ multiplex PCR; TCRdb lists only in-frame clones, some missing. This sample has under 140,000 clones, with 76% found just once. The sequencing sample was made of peripheral blood. The receptors shown here come from a woman older than 75 with acute or convalescent COVID-19.

This clone showed up just once. The rearrangement links TRBV29-1 to TRBJ2-7, with D possibly TRBD1 on 6 matching bases. In germline, CDR1 is SQVTM, CDR2 ANQGSEA. Deletions cut 1 base from V and 2 bases from J, with 15 bases between. The CDR3 has 15 amino acids. CDR3 residues: CSVEGDTLTAYEQYF. CDR3 coding DNA: TGCAGCGTTGAAGGGGACACCCTCACGGCCTACGAGCAGTACTTC.

J is TRBJ1-1 and V is TRBV27; 7 bases match TRBD1. CDR1 and CDR2 (germline): MNHEY, SMNVEV (reference sequence). The CDR3 spans 16 residues. V shed 5 bases and J 4 bases; nucleotides not matched to a gene: 13. CDR3 region: CASSPRRGQAATEAFF. Here the CDR3 DNA reads TGTGCCAGCAGTCCGCGCCGAGGACAGGCAGCCACTGAAGCTTTCTTT.

V and J are TRBV2 and TRBJ1-2; D not certain. The CDR3 runs to 12 residues. The V end lost 4 bases, the J end lost 4 bases, and 7 bases lay between the germline ends. Germline V gene sequence: CDR1 SNHLY, CDR2 FYNNEI. As DNA, the CDR3 is TGTGCCAGCAGTGCGCAGGCCTATGGCTACACCTTC. Its translation is CASSAQAYGYTF.

The CDR3 bases are TGCAGCGTTGAAGAGGAGGGGGCGGGGTATCAGCCCCAGCATTTT. Encoded protein: CSVEEEGAGYQPQHF. The J gene is TRBJ1-5, the V gene TRBV29-1; 7 nucleotides align to TRBD1. V lost 0 bases to trimming and J lost 5 bases; unmatched junction nucleotides: 7. Germline V gene lookup returns CDR1 SQVTM and CDR2 ANQGSEA. This CDR3 contains 15 residues.

The chain's CDR3 is CASSIGWRGRRESAEAFF. The CDR3 region has the DNA TGTGCCAGTAGTATAGGGTGGAGGGGGCGCAGGGAGTCGGCTGAAGCTTTCTTT. This rearrangement joins TRBV19 to TRBJ1-1; 7 nucleotides match TRBD1. The CDR3 is 18 residues long. Germline CDR1 LNHDA, CDR2 SQIVND (reference sequence). V was clipped by 1 base and J by 6 bases; unmatched bases: 17.

This clone was seen more than once but under ten times. The chain uses TRBV6-5 and TRBJ2-3, with no clear D. Germline V gene lookup returns CDR1 MNHEY and CDR2 SVGAGI. Trimming removed 5 bases from V and 0 bases from J, with 9 bases in between. This CDR3 spans 14 amino acids. The CDR3 nucleotides are TGTGCCAGCAGTCAGACTTACAGCACAGATACGCAGTATTTT. Translated: CASSQTYSTDTQYF.

This chain uses TRBV11-2 with TRBJ2-1; a weak D match, TRBD2 (6 bases). The CDR3 has 13 residues. In germline, CDR1 is SGHAT, CDR2 FQNNGV. The V end was cut by 10 bases, the J end by 6 bases, with 16 bases between. The CDR3: CATSGPVVNEQFF. In DNA, the CDR3 is TGTGCCACAAGCGGGCCGGTGGTCAATGAGCAGTTCTTC.

The chain employs TRBV5-1 and TRBJ2-1; a weak D match, TRBD2 (6 bases). The CDR3 contains 15 residues. The V gene lost 0 bases and the J gene lost 0 bases, with 7 bases spanning the gap. From germline, CDR1 is SGHRS and CDR2 YFSETQ. Here the CDR3 reads CASSLDGSSYNEQFF. CDR3 nucleotides: TGCGCCAGCAGCTTGGACGGGAGCTCCTACAATGAGCAGTTCTTC.

The chain is built from TRBV9 and TRBJ1-2; TRBD1 matches 9 bases. Trimming removed 4 bases from V and 1 base from J; junction bases left unmatched: 8. The CDR3 runs to 16 residues. CDR1 SGDLS and CDR2 YYNGEE come from the germline V gene. The DNA of the CDR3 is TGTGCCAGCAGCACCGGGACAGGGACCCTTAACTATGGCTACACCTTC. This codes for CASSTGTGTLNYGYTF.

The chain uses TRBV28 and TRBJ2-3; possible D gene TRBD1, 6 bases. The germline V gene has CDR1 MDHEN and CDR2 SYDVKM. There are 15 residues in the CDR3. With 6 bases removed from V and 2 bases from J, the gap between germline ends came to 15 bases. The chain's CDR3 is CASRGIGQNTDTQYF. CDR3 sequence (DNA): TGTGCCAGCAGGGGTATCGGACAGAACACAGATACGCAGTATTTT.

The chain uses TRBV29-1 and TRBJ1-2, with 7 bases lining up with TRBD1. This CDR3 region has 13 residues. V dropped 5 bases and J dropped 4; count of bases not matched to a gene: 7. Germline assignment: CDR1 SQVTM and CDR2 ANQGSEA. The CDR3 DNA follows: TGCAGCGTTTGGACAGGAGTAGGCTATGGCTACACCTTC. This translates into CSVWTGVGYGYTF.

The V call is TRBV18, the J call TRBJ2-2; 7 nucleotides match TRBD1. CDR3 size: 16 residues. CDR1 KGHSH and CDR2 LQKENI come from the germline V gene. The junction had 4 bases not matched to a gene; V was cut back by 0 bases and J by 3 bases. The CDR3 protein is CASSPPRTGYTGELFF. The CDR3 region has the DNA TGTGCCAGCTCACCACCCCGGACAGGATACACCGGGGAGCTGTTTTTT.

Worth noting for this clone: The sample carries other DNA sequences with the same CDR3. CDR3: CASSSSQETQYF. The CDR3 bases are TGCGCCAGCAGCTCGTCCCAAGAGACCCAGTACTTC. The V and J genes are TRBV5-1 and TRBJ2-5, with no clear D. Germline assignment: CDR1 SGHRS and CDR2 YFSETQ. The CDR3 consists of 12 residues. V lost 3 bases and J lost 1, with 4 bases in between.

The chain links TRBV6-6 to TRBJ1-1; a weak D match, TRBD1 (5 bases). With 6 bases removed from V and 4 bases from J, the gap between germline ends came to 15 bases. From germline, CDR1 is MNHNY and CDR2 SVGAGI (reference sequence). This CDR3 is built from 14 residues. CDR3 DNA sequence: TGTGCCAGCAGCCCGGCCGGGGGGGGCACTGAAGCTTTCTTT. Amino acid sequence: CASSPAGGGTEAFF.

The CDR3 nucleotides are TGTGCCAGCAGCGCTAGCGGGGGGGGTTACAATGAGCAGTTCTTC. Translated: CASSASGGGYNEQFF. The gene calls are TRBV9 and TRBJ2-1; 12 nucleotides match TRBD2. Germline V lookup: CDR1 SGDLS, CDR2 YYNGEE. Losses at the gene ends were 3 bases for V and 4 bases for J; bases not matched to a gene: 2. The CDR3 spans 15 residues. Complete variable domain (other parts from reference TRBV9 and TRBJ2-1): DSGVTQTPKHLITATGQRVTLRCSPRSGDLSVYWYQQSLDQGLQFLIQYYNGEERAKGNILERFSAQQFPDLHSELNLSSLELGDSALYFCASSASGGGYNEQFFGPGTRLTVL.

This chain links TRBV18 with TRBJ2-5, with D maybe TRBD2 (5 bases). Germline V gene lookup returns CDR1 KGHSH and CDR2 LQKENI. The CDR3 runs to 14 residues. V was shortened by 0 bases and J by 2 bases, with 7 bases between the two germline ends. The CDR3 nucleotides read TGTGCCAGCTCACCACCGGGGAGTCAAGAGACCCAGTACTTC. Residues: CASSPPGSQETQYF.

This chain connects TRBV6-5 to TRBJ2-5; tentative D call: TRBD1 (5 bases). Deletions cut 6 bases from V and 4 bases from J, with 15 bases between. Germline-derived CDR1 and CDR2 are MNHEY and SVGAGI. The CDR3 covers 14 residues. The CDR3 sequence: CASSHRPTGETQYF. In DNA, the CDR3 is TGTGCCAGCAGCCACAGGCCCACAGGAGAGACCCAGTACTTC.

The chain links TRBV29-1 to TRBJ1-1, with 8 positions matching TRBD1. V trimming: 6 bases; J trimming: 4 bases; junction bases outside the gene matches: 10. CDR3 size: 14 residues. Germline assignment: CDR1 SQVTM and CDR2 ANQGSEA. Written as DNA, the CDR3 is TGCAGCGTGGCTTACAGGGGGTGGACCACTGAAGCTTTCTTT. Its translation: CSVAYRGWTTEAFF.

The gene calls are TRBV19 and TRBJ1-3; 9 positions match TRBD1. This CDR3 has 13 amino acids. Germline V CDR1 and CDR2: LNHDA, SQIVND (reference sequence). J lost 7 bases, V lost 5 bases, and 3 bases had no gene match. This CDR3 reads CASSLQGANTIYF. The DNA for the CDR3 is TGTGCCAGTAGTCTACAGGGGGCGAACACCATATATTTT.

The chain recombines TRBV7-2 with TRBJ2-5; D might be TRBD1 (5 bases). CDR3 size: 14 residues. Trimming stripped 4 bases from V and 1 base from J, with 10 bases between. Germline assignment: CDR1 SGHTA and CDR2 FQGNSA. CDR3 sequence: CASSSNRFQETQYF. The DNA for the CDR3 is TGTGCCAGCAGCTCCAACAGGTTCCAAGAGACCCAGTACTTC.

This clone was counted a few times. This chain links TRBV18 with TRBJ2-3; TRBD2 is a possible D gene (6 bases). The V end lost 1 base, the J end lost 0 bases, and 14 bases lay between the germline ends. Germline CDR1 KGHSH, CDR2 LQKENI. The CDR3 runs to 17 residues. Written as DNA, the CDR3 is TGTGCCAGCTCACCACAGGGAGGCTCCCCGAGCACAGATACGCAGTATTTT. This encodes CASSPQGGSPSTDTQYF.

The chain has TRBV3-1 (or the pseudogene TRBV3-2) and TRBJ2-3, with D possibly being TRBD1 (5 bases). Germline loops: CDR1 LGHDT, CDR2 YNNKEL (reference sequence). CDR3 length: 15 residues. Trimming removed 1 base at V and 1 base at J, with 9 bases between. Here the CDR3 DNA reads TGTGCCAGCAGCCAAGCCAGGGTCGGCACAGATACGCAGTATTTT. Its translation is CASSQARVGTDTQYF.

In DNA form, the CDR3 reads TGTGCCAGCACCCCCGGGAACTACGAGCAGTACTTC. Translation: CASTPGNYEQYF. The V call is TRBV5-5, the J call TRBJ2-7; TRBD2 might be the D (5 bases). V lost 6 bases, J lost 3 bases, and 10 bases lay in between. This CDR3 spans 12 amino acids. CDR1 is SGHKS, CDR2 YYEKEE, per germline (reference sequence).

This clone showed up just once. This rearrangement joins TRBV5-1 to TRBJ1-4; the D gene is possibly TRBD1 (5 bases). Trimming stripped 3 bases from V and 8 bases from J, with 20 bases between. Germline CDR1 reads SGHRS; CDR2 reads YFSETQ. This CDR3 has 16 residues. The CDR3 DNA reads as TGCGCCAGCAGCTCCCTGGGGCTACAGGTTGGCGAAAAACTGTTTTTT. Protein: CASSSLGLQVGEKLFF.

V usage is TRBV15 and J usage is TRBJ2-2, with D uncertain. The V and J ends lost 0 bases and 5 bases respectively, with 10 bases between them. Germline assignment: CDR1 LNHNV and CDR2 YYDKDF (reference sequence). The CDR3 is 15 amino acids. The CDR3 region has the DNA TGTGCCACCAGCAGAGATCGGGTCTCAACCGGGGAGCTGTTTTTT. It yields the protein CATSRDRVSTGELFF.

The CDR3 is CAWSVRDYEQFF. The CDR3 DNA is TGTGCCTGGAGTGTACGTGACTATGAGCAGTTCTTC. The chain combines TRBV30 with TRBJ2-1; no firm D call. Trimming pared 0 bases from V and 8 bases from J, leaving 8 bases between. CDR1 is GTSNPN and CDR2 is SVGIG in the germline V gene (reference sequence). The CDR3 totals 12 residues.

The chain couples TRBV11-2 to TRBJ2-3, with a weak D call TRBD1 (5 bases). The CDR3 loop spans 18 amino acids. V shed 0 bases and J shed 2 bases, with 18 bases lying between them. Germline V gene lookup returns CDR1 SGHAT and CDR2 FQNNGV. The CDR3 region is CASSLEGGPGQSTDTQYF. The CDR3 coding sequence is TGTGCCAGCAGCTTAGAAGGCGGACCCGGACAATCCACAGATACGCAGTATTTT. Variable domain in full (rest from reference TRBV11-2 and TRBJ2-3): EAGVAQSPRYKIIEKRQSVAFWCNPISGHATLYWYQQILGQGPKLLIQFQNNGVVDDSQLPKDRFSAERLKGVDSTLKIQPAKLEDSAVYLCASSLEGGPGQSTDTQYFGPGTRLTVL.

CDR3 amino acids: CASSPETGPYEQYF. DNA of the CDR3: TGTGCCAGCTCACCAGAGACAGGGCCCTACGAGCAGTACTTC. The rearrangement uses TRBV18 and TRBJ2-7; 7 nucleotides agree with TRBD1. J was trimmed by 2 bases and V by 2 bases; bases with no gene match: 3. Germline values: CDR1 KGHSH, CDR2 LQKENI. This CDR3 region has 14 residues.